These 11 T cell receptor beta chains were all obtained from the same sample, sequenced in a study of naive and memory T cell subsets. No antigen has been identified for these receptors. The beta constant-region primer was an equimolar mix of two oligonucleotides covering TRBC1 and TRBC2. Nested alpha and beta constant-region primers with the SP2 primer drove four PCR rounds on ligated cDNA. TCRdb re-called the UMI-ligation and nested PCR reads with MiXCR, one entry per CDR3 protein. This table holds about 150,000 distinct CDR3 sequences, about 20% found once. Findings and limits, study-wide: Especially in CD8 cells, naive repertoires contained a few larger clonotypes, possibly CD45RA-re-expressing memory cells.

The sequenced sample consisted of naive CD4+ T cells from blood. The receptors shown here come from a human donor in good health.

This clonotype has just a few counts. The J gene is TRBJ2-1, the V gene TRBV29-1, with 10 bases fitting TRBD2. From germline, CDR1 is SQVTM and CDR2 ANQGSEA. The CDR3 runs to 16 residues. Trimming at V came to 7 bases and at J to 4 bases, leaving 13 bases not matched to a gene. CDR3 coding DNA: TGCAGCGGTATGGGGTTACTAGCGGGGAGATACAATGAGCAGTTCTTC. Amino acid sequence: CSGMGLLAGRYNEQFF.

This clonotype was recorded many times. V gene TRBV28 combines with J gene TRBJ2-7; 11 positions agree with TRBD1. CDR3 size: 15 residues. Germline CDR1 MDHEN, CDR2 SYDVKM. V trimming: 4 bases; J trimming: 5 bases; junction bases outside the gene matches: 7. CDR3 protein: CASSSWTGGFDEQYF. The CDR3 coding sequence is TGTGCCAGCAGTTCTTGGACAGGGGGCTTCGACGAGCAGTACTTC.

This clonotype came up a few times. J is TRBJ2-2 and V is TRBV6-6; D gene uncertain. The V gene lost 2 bases and the J gene lost 0 bases, with 13 bases spanning the gap. This CDR3 has 17 amino acids. Germline V gives CDR1 MNHNY, CDR2 SVGAGI (reference sequence). In DNA form, the CDR3 reads TGTGCCAGCAGTTACACCCCCCAGATCTCGAACACCGGGGAGCTGTTTTTT. The encoded protein is CASSYTPQISNTGELFF.

The CDR3 DNA follows: TGTGCCACCAGCGAACCATTGACCGGGAGACAAAACATTCAGTACTTC. It yields the protein CATSEPLTGRQNIQYF. The rearrangement uses TRBV15 and TRBJ2-4; a possible D gene is TRBD2 (6 bases). The germline V gene encodes CDR1 LNHNV and CDR2 YYDKDF (reference sequence). The CDR3 runs to 16 residues. The ends were cut back, 5 bases at V and 5 bases at J, with 19 bases in the middle.

The rearrangement uses TRBV6-5 and TRBJ2-3, with TRBD2 matching over 8 bases. Germline-derived CDR1 and CDR2 are MNHEY and SVGAGI. With 7 bases clipped from V and 0 bases from J, the junction kept 6 bases outside the gene matches. The CDR3 contains 15 residues. The CDR3 DNA follows: TGTGCCAGCACACCCGGGGGGGGTAGCACAGATACGCAGTATTTT. Amino acids: CASTPGGGSTDTQYF.

The chain joins TRBV7-2 to TRBJ2-6, with D possibly TRBD1 on 6 matching bases. Trimming stripped 5 bases from V and 7 bases from J, with 15 bases between. The V gene's germline CDR1 is SGHTA and CDR2 FQGNSA. CDR3 length equals 15 residues. In nucleotides, the CDR3 is TGTGCCAGCAGCAAACCACAGGGAAATGCCAACGTCCTGACTTTC. Its translation is CASSKPQGNANVLTF.

The V and J genes are TRBV24-1 and TRBJ2-3; 9 bases align to TRBD1. The CDR3 covers 15 residues. The trim removed 10 bases at V and 4 bases at J, leaving 11 bases unmatched. Germline loops: CDR1 KGHDR, CDR2 SFDVKD. The DNA of the CDR3 is TGTGCCACAAACGCCGGGACAGGGAGACCAGATACGCAGTATTTT. Protein product: CATNAGTGRPDTQYF.

This rearrangement joins TRBV7-2 to TRBJ1-3; tentative D call: TRBD1 (5 bases). The V gene lost 5 bases and the J gene lost 5 bases, with 13 bases spanning the gap. Germline-derived CDR1 and CDR2 are SGHTA and FQGNSA. The CDR3 extends over 14 amino acids. CDR3 protein: CASSIQGRRNTIYF. The DNA of the CDR3 is TGTGCCAGCAGCATCCAGGGTCGGAGAAACACCATATATTTT.

The chain is built from TRBV12-3 or TRBV12-4 and TRBJ2-7; 9 bases are shared with TRBD1. The CDR3 totals 14 residues. V lost 5 bases to trimming and J lost 2 bases; unmatched junction nucleotides: 4. The DNA of the CDR3 is TGTGCCAGCAGTCTGACAGGGGGGGCCTACGAGCAGTACTTC. Protein: CASSLTGGAYEQYF.

V is TRBV6-5 and J is TRBJ1-6; possibly TRBD1 for D (6 bases). The CDR3 sequence is 13 residues long. CDR1 is MNHEY, CDR2 SVGAGI, per germline. V shed 2 bases and J shed 13 bases, with 12 bases lying between them. The CDR3 reads CASSYSGGRPLHF. CDR3 bases: TGTGCCAGCAGTTACAGCGGGGGCCGGCCCCTCCACTTT.

The chain links TRBV5-1 to TRBJ2-5; D is uncertain. The CDR3 runs to 14 residues. V was trimmed by 0 bases and J by 4 bases, leaving 10 bases between them. The germline gives CDR1 SGHRS, CDR2 YFSETQ. The CDR3 reads CASSLVGYRETQYF. The DNA for the CDR3 is TGCGCCAGCAGCTTGGTAGGGTATCGAGAGACCCAGTACTTC. Full variable domain (remainder filled in from reference TRBV5-1 and TRBJ2-5): KAGVTQTPRYLIKTRGQQVTLSCSPISGHRSVSWYQQTPGQGLQFLFEYFSETQRNKGNFPGRFSGRQFSNSRSEMNVSTLELGDSALYLCASSLVGYRETQYFGPGTRLLVL.